This T cell receptor (beta chain) came from a study of blood T cell repertoires in COVID-19 (TCRdb year 2020). Regarding the research as a whole: The collaborator samples originated in the United States, Italy and Spain and spanned the acute and convalescent phases of COVID-19. The material from the prospective study consisted of cDNA or gDNA derived from T cells, B-cell-depleted T cells, or PBMCs. Deeply sampled blood TCRbeta repertoires from subjects exposed to, actively infected with, or recovered from COVID-19 were included in the dataset. The repertoires were released in a freely available public database meant as a resource for research on the immune response to SARS-CoV-2. The samples were drawn from the first 160 participants of the ongoing ImmuneRACE study and from under 1,500 subjects provided by 6 global collaborators. Nearly every sample came with metadata listing a de-identified subject ID, COVID-19 status, age in years and sex. Where available, HLA class I and class II types were obtained from metadata supplied by the sample provider rather than from assay-based typing.

Collaborating institutions collected whole blood in K2EDTA tubes following their own protocols. For TCRbeta analysis, collaborator samples were shipped as frozen whole blood, as isolated PBMCs, or as DNA extracted from either sample type. TCRbeta CDR3 regions were amplified from genomic DNA using the immunoSEQ Assay, a bias-controlled multiplex PCR. The published analysis was carried out like this. The number of nucleated cells in each sample was estimated from the amplification of reference gene primers within the assay. Sequence reads were collapsed and filtered to measure the absolute abundance of every unique TCRbeta CDR3 rearrangement. Productive Simpson clonality was computed per sample as the square root of Simpson's diversity index over productive rearrangements. TCRdb obtained this table from immuneACCESS and retained in-frame rearrangements with V and J assigned. These tables miss some clones; where compared with another copy, unresolved V genes account for less than half of the shortfall, and the remainder is unexplained. Clone size and V and J calls were adopted from that table, with D and trimming inferred from the DNA. This sample has fewer than 300,000 clones in its table, and around four fifths of those were observed once. The ten largest clonotypes hold approximately 2.6% of the sample.

The investigation overall reported the following: How much clinical and demographic metadata was included differed by source and by participant, and the metadata was provided uncurated.

Comments on this clone: Its antigen remains unidentified. No qualities accompany the bases; no much larger clone lies one base away.

Cut back by 6 bases and 0 bases, the V and J ends lie 13 bases apart. The germline V gene gives CDR1 as SGHRS and CDR2 as YFSETQ. The CDR3, cysteine through phenylalanine, is 15 amino acids long. Just the 45-base CDR3 DNA is kept, in frame starting at base 1. The material sequenced was peripheral blood. Here the chain combines TRBV5-1 and TRBJ1-3, with the D gene not confidently named. This receptor was obtained from a woman aged 70-85 years with active or convalescent COVID-19. CDR3 region: CASTVEPISGNTIYF. The nucleotide sequence reads TGCGCCAGCACCGTGGAGCCTATCTCTGGAAACACCATATATTTT.